This is a list of T cell receptor beta chains from one sample in a study of T cell repertoires in cytomegalovirus infection. Using its own MiXCR run on the reads, TCRdb lists one record per CDR3 protein. The sample lists hundreds of thousands of distinct CDR3 sequences; about two fifths were seen once. These receptors have no identified antigens. Sequenced here: cultured PBMCs, sampled from culture after CMV antigen stimulation. The receptors come from a human donor in good health (CMV status not recorded). Some clones in this sample may be carry-over from other donors' samples. Both conserved end residues are part of each CDR3. A D gene is named only where the DNA matches it firmly. Expanded clones get a size class; other rows say once, few or many, or leave the size out.

len	v_gene	d_gene	abundance	j_gene	CDR3nt	CDR3aa
13	TRBV20-1	-	once	TRBJ1-2	TGCAGTGCCGGCGGCGATCTCAAGGGTGGCTACACCTTC	CSAGGDLKGGYTF
11	TRBV6-1	-	-	TRBJ2-7	TGTGCCAGCAGTGAATTCGACGAGCAGTACTTC	CASSEFDEQYF
12	TRBV7-2	-	-	TRBJ1-2	TGTGCCAGCAGCCAAGAAGACTATGGCTACACCTTC	CASSQEDYGYTF
13	TRBV25-1	TRBD1	-	TRBJ1-4	TGTGCCAGCAGGACAGGGGGAAATGAAAAACTGTTTTTT	CASRTGGNEKLFF
15	TRBV28	TRBD1	-	TRBJ1-1	TGTGCCAGCGACCGACAGGGATATCGGAACACTGAAGCTTTCTTT	CASDRQGYRNTEAFF
15	TRBV7-2	-	-	TRBJ2-2	TGTGCCAGCAGCTTAGAATGGACCACGAGGGGGGAGCTGTTTTTT	CASSLEWTTRGELFF
18	TRBV6-1	-	-	TRBJ1-1	TGTGCCAGCAGTTACCCTGCTCGGGAGGGGCTACAGAACACTGAAGCTTTCTTT	CASSYPAREGLQNTEAFF
14	TRBV12-3/TRBV12-4	-	few	TRBJ1-2	TGTGCCAGCAGTCCTCAGGGGACCTTCTATGGCTACACCTTC	CASSPQGTFYGYTF
15	TRBV7-2	-	-	TRBJ1-1	TGTGCCAGCAGCCAAAGGCGGACAGAGAACACTGAAGCTTTCTTT	CASSQRRTENTEAFF
18	TRBV12-5	-	few	TRBJ2-3	TGTGCTAGTGGTTTGGTTCGGGACGGAGAGACTAGCACAGATACGCAGTATTTT	CASGLVRDGETSTDTQYF
16	TRBV20-1	-	-	TRBJ2-3	TGCAGTGCTAACGACAGGCTCGCCTCGGGCACAGATACGCAGTATTTT	CSANDRLASGTDTQYF
14	TRBV11-2	-	-	TRBJ2-5	TGTGCCAGCAGCCTCAGGGTTGGGCAAGAGACCCAGTACTTC	CASSLRVGQETQYF
14	TRBV18	-	-	TRBJ2-5	TGTGCCAGCTCACCACCCGGACATAAAGAGACCCAGTACTTC	CASSPPGHKETQYF
18	TRBV7-2	-	many	TRBJ1-5	TGTGCCAGCAGCTCAGGTCCGGGGAGTTCTTATAGCAATCAGCCCCAGCATTTT	CASSSGPGSSYSNQPQHF
15	TRBV5-4	-	-	TRBJ2-1	TGTGCCAGCAGCGGAGTAGAGAGCTCCTACAATGAGCAGTTCTTC	CASSGVESSYNEQFF
18	TRBV5-5	-	few	TRBJ1-6	TGTGCCAGCAGCTTGACCGCACCGGGAGCTTCGCGGATCTCACCCCTCCACTTT	CASSLTAPGASRISPLHF
14	TRBV2	-	-	TRBJ1-3	TGTGCCAGCAGTGTTCCCTCCTCTGGAAACACCATATATTTT	CASSVPSSGNTIYF
12	TRBV12-3/TRBV12-4	TRBD1	few	TRBJ1-1	TGTGCCAGCAGCGGGGACAGGTATGAAGCTTTCTTT	CASSGDRYEAFF
17	TRBV18	TRBD2	-	TRBJ2-3	TGTGCCAGCTCACCACTCAACCTAGCGGGAGTTCTGGATACGCAGTATTTT	CASSPLNLAGVLDTQYF
16	TRBV5-1	-	-	TRBJ1-2	TGCGCCAGCAGCTGGCGGACAAGCCCACTTAACTATGGCTACACCTTC	CASSWRTSPLNYGYTF
13	TRBV7-2	-	-	TRBJ1-6	TGTGCCAGCAGCTCGTCAGGGAATTCACCCCTCCACTTT	CASSSSGNSPLHF
14	TRBV28	-	-	TRBJ2-7	TGTGCCAGCAGTATTCCGGGACGGCTCTACGAGCAGTACTTC	CASSIPGRLYEQYF
13	TRBV2	TRBD1	-	TRBJ1-1	TGTGCCAGCAGTGGACAGGGAGGGATTGAAGCTTTCTTT	CASSGQGGIEAFF
14	TRBV19	-	-	TRBJ2-7	TGTGCCAGTAGTATCAGTACGAGCTCCTACGAGCAGTACTTC	CASSISTSSYEQYF
14	TRBV27	-	-	TRBJ1-3	TGTGCCAGCAGTTTCTCGTCCGCCGGAAACACCATATATTTT	CASSFSSAGNTIYF
18	TRBV12-5	TRBD1	few	TRBJ2-1	TGTGCTAGTGGTTTGGTAAAGGGGACAGCGCGCCACTACAATGAGCAGTTCTTC	CASGLVKGTARHYNEQFF
15	TRBV7-8	-	few	TRBJ1-5	TGTGCCAGCAGCTATATATCGGGGGCGAGTCAGCCCCAGCATTTT	CASSYISGASQPQHF
13	TRBV7-2	-	few	TRBJ2-1	TGTGCCAGCAGCTTAGTAAGCGACAATGAGCAGTTCTTC	CASSLVSDNEQFF
16	TRBV6-1	TRBD1	-	TRBJ1-1	TGTGCCAGCAACCTCCTGGCGGGACAGGGCTACACTGAAGCTTTCTTT	CASNLLAGQGYTEAFF
15	TRBV7-8	TRBD1	many	TRBJ2-4	TGTGCCAGCAGCTTACGAAGACAGGGGTTAAACATTCAGTACTTC	CASSLRRQGLNIQYF
14	TRBV12-3/TRBV12-4	TRBD2	few	TRBJ2-2	TGTGCCAGCACCCTAAGCGGGGGGGCCGGGGAGCTGTTTTTT	CASTLSGGAGELFF
14	TRBV6-5	-	-	TRBJ1-2	TGTGCCAGTACTAGGGACGGAAACTCGGGTGGCTACACCTTC	CASTRDGNSGGYTF
17	TRBV12-5	-	once	TRBJ2-3	TGTGCTAGTGGTTTTTCTGTGGATTATAGCACTCCAGATACGCAGTATTTT	CASGFSVDYSTPDTQYF
16	TRBV3-1	-	-	TRBJ2-3	TGTGCCAGCAGCCAAGATCTGGTGGCTGGCCCAGATACGCAGTATTTT	CASSQDLVAGPDTQYF
16	TRBV30	-	-	TRBJ1-1	TGTGCCTGGAGCAGCCTCCCCGGGACGGCGAACACTGAAGCTTTCTTT	CAWSSLPGTANTEAFF
13	TRBV19	-	-	TRBJ1-2	TGTGCCAGTACCAAACAGACTAACTATGGCTACACCTTC	CASTKQTNYGYTF
16	TRBV19	-	-	TRBJ1-5	TGTGCCAGTAGCAGTGGACGGGGGAAAGGCAATCAGCCCCAGCATTTT	CASSSGRGKGNQPQHF
15	TRBV28	-	once	TRBJ2-1	TGTGCCAGCACCCTAGGGGGATCGAGGTACAATGAGCAGTTCTTC	CASTLGGSRYNEQFF
15	TRBV18	-	-	TRBJ2-2	TGTGCCAGCTCACCTGTCGGCCCGGGCACCGGGGAGCTGTTTTTT	CASSPVGPGTGELFF
14	TRBV19	TRBD2	-	TRBJ2-1	TGTGCCAGTAGTCTAGCGGGAGTTTGGAATGAGCAGTTCTTC	CASSLAGVWNEQFF
17	TRBV6-2/TRBV6-3	-	few	TRBJ2-1	TGTGCCAGCAGTTACCGTTCGACTAGTCAGACCTACAATGAGCAGTTCTTC	CASSYRSTSQTYNEQFF
16	TRBV4-1	-	-	TRBJ2-1	TGCGCCAGCAGCCAAGATACGAGGGATACCTACAATGAGCAGTTCTTC	CASSQDTRDTYNEQFF
15	TRBV4-1	-	-	TRBJ1-3	TGCGCCAGCAGCCCGCGGGAGTCCTCTGGAAACACCATATATTTT	CASSPRESSGNTIYF
15	TRBV19	-	-	TRBJ1-1	TGTGCCAGTTCCCCACCTCGACACGAGAACACTGAAGCTTTCTTT	CASSPPRHENTEAFF
14	TRBV19	-	few	TRBJ2-7	TGTGCCAGTAGTCCGGACTACTACCTTGGGGAGCAGTACTTC	CASSPDYYLGEQYF
15	TRBV7-7	TRBD2	few	TRBJ2-3	TGTGCCGTATCTACCCCTGCGGGGGGATCAGATACGCAGTATTTT	CAVSTPAGGSDTQYF
13	TRBV10-3	-	-	TRBJ1-1	TGTGCCTCCTTGCGTGGGGGGAACACTGAAGCTTTCTTT	CASLRGGNTEAFF
15	TRBV5-1	-	-	TRBJ2-1	TGCGCCAGCACGATGGGGGACGGTCAATTAAATGAGCAGTTCTTC	CASTMGDGQLNEQFF
15	TRBV5-3	TRBD1	-	TRBJ2-7	TGTGCCAGCAGCTACCGGGACACAGGGGTCTACGAGCAGTACTTC	CASSYRDTGVYEQYF
15	TRBV20-1	TRBD2	-	TRBJ2-2	TGCAGTGCTCCCAGCGGGGGGGCCTACACCGGGGAGCTGTTTTTT	CSAPSGGAYTGELFF
15	TRBV6-5	TRBD2	-	TRBJ2-7	TGTGCCAGCAGACCTGGGACTAGCGGATCCTACGAGCAGTACTTC	CASRPGTSGSYEQYF
15	TRBV11-2	-	-	TRBJ1-1	TGTGCCAGCAGCATACCGACAGGAGGGCGCACTGAAGCTTTCTTT	CASSIPTGGRTEAFF
13	TRBV7-9	-	few	TRBJ1-2	TGTGCCAGCAGCTCGTACAGGAGGGATGGCTACACCTTC	CASSSYRRDGYTF